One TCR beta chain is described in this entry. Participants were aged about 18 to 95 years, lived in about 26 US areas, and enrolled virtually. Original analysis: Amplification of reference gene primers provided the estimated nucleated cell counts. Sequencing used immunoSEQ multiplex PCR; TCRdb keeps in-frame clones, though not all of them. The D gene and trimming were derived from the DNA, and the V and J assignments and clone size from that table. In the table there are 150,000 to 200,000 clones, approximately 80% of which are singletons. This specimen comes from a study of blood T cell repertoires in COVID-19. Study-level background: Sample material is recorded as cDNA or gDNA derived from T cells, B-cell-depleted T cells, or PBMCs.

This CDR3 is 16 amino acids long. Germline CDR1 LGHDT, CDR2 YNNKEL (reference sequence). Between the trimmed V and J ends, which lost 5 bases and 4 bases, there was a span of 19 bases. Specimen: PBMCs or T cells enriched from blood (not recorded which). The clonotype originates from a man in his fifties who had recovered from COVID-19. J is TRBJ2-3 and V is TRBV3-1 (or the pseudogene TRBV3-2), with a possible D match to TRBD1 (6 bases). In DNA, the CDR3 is TGTGCCAGCAGCTCCCCGGGGAGAGGGGGTGCAGATACGCAGTATTTT. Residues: CASSSPGRGGADTQYF.